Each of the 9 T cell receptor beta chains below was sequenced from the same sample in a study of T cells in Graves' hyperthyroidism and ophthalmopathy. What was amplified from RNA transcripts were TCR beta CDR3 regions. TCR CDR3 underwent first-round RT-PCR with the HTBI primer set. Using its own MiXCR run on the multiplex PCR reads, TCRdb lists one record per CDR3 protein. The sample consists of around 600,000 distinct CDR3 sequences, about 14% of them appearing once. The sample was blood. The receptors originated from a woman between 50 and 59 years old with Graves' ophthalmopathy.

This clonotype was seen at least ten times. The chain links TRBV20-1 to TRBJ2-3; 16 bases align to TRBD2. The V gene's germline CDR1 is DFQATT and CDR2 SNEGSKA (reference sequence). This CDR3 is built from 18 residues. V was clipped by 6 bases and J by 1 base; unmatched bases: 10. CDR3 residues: CSAPGLAGGPMGTDTQYF. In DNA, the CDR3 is TGCAGTGCCCCGGGACTAGCGGGAGGGCCGATGGGCACAGATACGCAGTATTTT.

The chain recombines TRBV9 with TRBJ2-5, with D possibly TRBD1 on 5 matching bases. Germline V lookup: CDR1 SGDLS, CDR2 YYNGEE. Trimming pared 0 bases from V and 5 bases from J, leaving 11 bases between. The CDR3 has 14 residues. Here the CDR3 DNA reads TGTGCCAGCAGCGTAGAACCCTCAGGGGAGACCCAGTACTTC. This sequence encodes CASSVEPSGETQYF.

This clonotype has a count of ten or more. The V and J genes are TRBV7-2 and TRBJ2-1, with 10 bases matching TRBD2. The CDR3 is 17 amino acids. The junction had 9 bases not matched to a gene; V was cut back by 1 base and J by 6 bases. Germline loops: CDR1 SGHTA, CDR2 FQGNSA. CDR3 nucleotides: TGTGCCAGCAGCTTAGGAAGGCTAGCGGGAGCGGGCAATGAGCAGTTCTTC. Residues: CASSLGRLAGAGNEQFF.

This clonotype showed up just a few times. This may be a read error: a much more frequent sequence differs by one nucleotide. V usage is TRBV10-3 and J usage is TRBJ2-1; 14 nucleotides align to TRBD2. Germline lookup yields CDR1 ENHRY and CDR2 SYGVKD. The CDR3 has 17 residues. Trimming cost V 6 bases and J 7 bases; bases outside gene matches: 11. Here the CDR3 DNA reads TGTGCCATCAGCGCCCTAGGGACTAGCGGGAGACAAAATGAGCAGTTCTTC. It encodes CAISALGTSGRQNEQFF.

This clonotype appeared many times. The CDR3, as DNA: TGTGCCAGCAGCTCCCGGACTGCCATCAGCCGGTACGAGCAGTACTTC. Residues: CASSSRTAISRYEQYF. The V gene is TRBV7-2, the J gene TRBJ2-7; a possible D gene is TRBD2 (5 bases). This CDR3 comprises 16 residues. CDR1 is SGHTA and CDR2 is FQGNSA in the germline V gene. Trimming took 4 bases from V and 4 from J, leaving 20 bases between them.

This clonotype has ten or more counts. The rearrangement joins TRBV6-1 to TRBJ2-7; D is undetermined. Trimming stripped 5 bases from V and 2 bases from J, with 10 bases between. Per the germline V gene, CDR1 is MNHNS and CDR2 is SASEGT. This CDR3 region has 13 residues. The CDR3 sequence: CASSSGPPYEQYF. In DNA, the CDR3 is TGTGCCAGCAGTTCGGGCCCTCCCTACGAGCAGTACTTC.

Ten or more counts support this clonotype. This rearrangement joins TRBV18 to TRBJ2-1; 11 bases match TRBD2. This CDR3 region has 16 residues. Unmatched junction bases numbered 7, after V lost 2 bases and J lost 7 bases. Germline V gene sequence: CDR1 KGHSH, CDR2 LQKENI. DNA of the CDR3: TGTGCCAGCTCACCAGTGAGACTAGCGGGATCGAATGAGCAGTTCTTC. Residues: CASSPVRLAGSNEQFF.

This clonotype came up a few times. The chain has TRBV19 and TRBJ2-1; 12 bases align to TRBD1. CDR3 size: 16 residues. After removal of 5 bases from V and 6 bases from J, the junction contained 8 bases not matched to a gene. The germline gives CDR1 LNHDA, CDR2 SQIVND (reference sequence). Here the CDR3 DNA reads TGTGCCAGTAGTCCCCGGGGGACAGGGGGCATCAATGAGCAGTTCTTC. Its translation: CASSPRGTGGINEQFF.

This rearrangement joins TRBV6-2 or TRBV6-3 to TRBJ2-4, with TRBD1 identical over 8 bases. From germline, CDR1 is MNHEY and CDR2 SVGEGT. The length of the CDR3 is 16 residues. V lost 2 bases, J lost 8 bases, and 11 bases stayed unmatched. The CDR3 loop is CASSYRTGQGGDIQYF. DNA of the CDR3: TGTGCCAGCAGTTACCGTACCGGACAGGGTGGGGACATTCAGTACTTC.